This T cell receptor beta chain was recovered during a study of cytomegalovirus exposure and HLA in healthy donors. Study findings and constraints: Donors belonging to an Asian-associated ancestry cluster reportedly showed fewer N-insertions in productive TCRs than the roughly 700-donor mean, according to what a later analysis found. Sequencing depth across donors, presence/absence analyses assumed, was roughly uniform. Reports described diagnosis of cytomegalovirus status by the classifier as highly specific and sensitive.

There are 11 residues in the CDR3. Germline V gene data show CDR1 as MNHNS and CDR2 as SASEGT. The V end was cut by 6 bases, the J end by 4 bases, with 5 bases between. This clone turned up a few times. What it binds is unknown. Use of 60 Vbeta and 13 Jbeta primers characterized the PCR. The method was immunoSEQ multiplex PCR; TCRdb's version includes in-frame clones alone and lacks a portion of them. Altogether around 100,000 clones are present, roughly 9.1% being singletons, with the ten largest covering about 5%. This sequence originates from a man between 35 and 55 years old in good health and CMV-seropositive. The sample was PBMCs. This sequence joins TRBV6-1 and TRBJ2-3, with D unresolved. The CDR3 DNA reads as TGTGCCAGCAGCCTTCCAGATACGCAGTATTTT. Protein sequence: CASSLPDTQYF.